The following is a T cell receptor beta chain sequence with its context. Clones were read by immunoSEQ multiplex PCR, and TCRdb kept only the in-frame ones, dropping some. The profile shows about 150,000 clones, 88% of them singletons. Trimming left V 3 bases short and J 2 bases short, with 10 bases between. CDR3 length: 14 amino acids. Germline lookup yields CDR1 MDHEN and CDR2 SYDVKM. This sample is drawn from a study of cytomegalovirus exposure and HLA in healthy donors. Sequencing was performed on PBMCs. The sequence was collected from a young man in good health and CMV-seronegative. The gene calls are TRBV28 and TRBJ1-2; the D gene is possibly TRBD1 (5 bases). CDR3 loop: CASSFSRTNYGYTF. CDR3 DNA: TGTGCCAGCAGTTTTTCGAGGACAAACTATGGCTACACCTTC.